This passage covers 27 T cell receptor beta chains from one sample sequenced in a study of Graves' ophthalmopathy and Graves' hyperthyroidism. Amplification targeted the TCR beta CDR3 regions, with RNA transcripts as the source material. The library came from an HTBI-primed first-round RT-PCR and a second-round multiplex PCR. Via MiXCR, TCRdb re-called the multiplex PCR reads, giving one row per CDR3 protein. The table records 650,000 to 900,000 distinct CDR3 sequences, 40% of them present only once. The specimen sequenced was peripheral blood. All receptors derive from an adult man with Graves' ophthalmopathy.

Regarding this clonotype: It is likely a read error, because the conserved phenylalanine at the end of the CDR3 is missing. It is unclear where the CDR3 begins or ends on the DNA, so no DNA is shown, and the CDR3 is as TCRdb lists it. This chain links TRBV15 with TRBJ1-2; the table's D call TRBD1 went unverified against the DNA. Germline assignment: CDR1 LNHNV and CDR2 YYDKDF (reference sequence). The CDR3 is 11 amino acids long, termini counted. The CDR3 reads CATSRGTGLSY.

This chain joins TRBV12-3 or TRBV12-4 and TRBJ1-1; D remains ambiguous. The V and J ends lost 2 bases and 5 bases respectively, with 18 bases between them. CDR3 length equals 16 residues. The CDR3 spells CASSLTEQFGSTEAFF. CDR3 sequence (DNA): TGTGCCAGCAGTTTAACCGAACAGTTCGGATCGACTGAAGCTTTCTTT.

The chain recombines TRBV20-1 with TRBJ2-7; TRBD2 aligns across 8 bases. Germline CDR1 DFQATT, CDR2 SNEGSKA (reference sequence). This CDR3 comprises 13 residues. The J segment lost 3 bases and the V segment lost 3 bases, leaving 4 bases of the junction unmatched. CDR3 residues: CSASVAGFYEQYF. The CDR3 DNA follows: TGCAGTGCTAGTGTAGCGGGGTTCTACGAGCAGTACTTC.

The chain combines TRBV7-9 with TRBJ1-2; a weak D match, TRBD1 (6 bases). The CDR3 loop spans 16 amino acids. CDR1 and CDR2 from the germline V gene are SEHNR and FQNEAQ (reference sequence). V was pared by 1 base and J by 0 bases, with 12 bases between. The CDR3 loop reads CASSLVYREANYGYTF. The CDR3, as DNA: TGTGCCAGCAGCTTAGTTTACAGGGAAGCTAACTATGGCTACACCTTC.

This clonotype appeared a few times. This rearrangement joins TRBV6-5 to TRBJ1-5; tentatively, D is TRBD1 (6 bases). CDR1 is MNHEY and CDR2 is SVGAGI in the germline V gene. Between the trimmed V and J ends, which lost 2 bases and 6 bases, there was a span of 14 bases. This CDR3 spans 15 amino acids. The DNA of the CDR3 is TGTGCCAGCAGTTACAGTGGGACATTTCCTCAGCCCCAGCATTTT. It specifies CASSYSGTFPQPQHF.

The genes are TRBV14 and TRBJ1-1, with D possibly TRBD1 on 6 matching bases. The CDR3 has 16 amino acids. Per germline, CDR1 SGHDN and CDR2 FVKESK. The V and J ends lost 8 bases and 6 bases respectively, with 25 bases between them. CDR3: CASGVQGARLSAEAFF. The DNA of the CDR3 is TGTGCCAGCGGGGTACAGGGTGCCCGTTTATCGGCTGAAGCTTTCTTT.

The chain recombines TRBV29-1 with TRBJ1-2; the D gene is possibly TRBD1 (6 bases). This CDR3 has 10 amino acids. The germline V gene has CDR1 SQVTM and CDR2 ANQGSEA. Trimming took 7 bases from V and 7 from J, leaving 10 bases between them. This chain's CDR3 is CSAQQGGYTF. CDR3 DNA sequence: TGCAGCGCCCAACAGGGTGGCTACACCTTC. Looking up the rest from reference TRBV29-1 and TRBJ1-2 gives the full variable domain: SAVISQKPSRDICQRGTSLTIQCQVDSQVTMMFWYRQQPGQSLTLIATANQGSEATYESGFVIDKFPISRPNLTFSTLTVSNMSPEDSSIYLCSAQQGGYTFGSGTRLTVV.

The chain recombines TRBV2 with TRBJ1-2; perhaps TRBD1 as D (6 bases). CDR3 length equals 10 residues. Germline V gene sequence: CDR1 SNHLY, CDR2 FYNNEI. The germline V and J ends were trimmed by 8 bases and 8 bases, with 9 bases remaining between them. CDR3 in amino acids: CASYRAGYTF. The CDR3 DNA follows: TGTGCCAGCTACAGGGCGGGCTACACCTTC.

The CDR3 loop reads CASSEWVGEKLFF. In DNA, the CDR3 is TGTGCCAGCAGTGAATGGGTGGGGGAAAAACTGTTTTTT. V and J are TRBV2 and TRBJ1-4; D unresolved. In germline, CDR1 is SNHLY, CDR2 FYNNEI. The germline V and J ends were trimmed by 2 bases and 8 bases, with 9 bases remaining between them. CDR3 length: 13 residues.

V is TRBV6-6 and J is TRBJ1-5, with D unclear. The V gene's germline CDR1 is MNHNY and CDR2 SVGAGI (reference sequence). Trimming removed 5 bases at V and 3 bases at J, with 11 bases between. The CDR3 contains 14 residues. CDR3 in amino acids: CASSNRAFNQPQHF. The DNA for the CDR3 is TGTGCCAGCAGTAACCGCGCATTCAATCAGCCCCAGCATTTT.

In its sample, this clonotype was seen many times. The CDR3 here is CASSLALQLGEAFF. The CDR3 DNA follows: TGTGCCAGCAGCTTAGCGTTACAGTTGGGTGAAGCTTTCTTT. This chain joins TRBV7-2 and TRBJ1-1; D gene unclear. Trimming left V 0 bases short and J 7 bases short, with 12 bases between. Per germline, CDR1 SGHTA and CDR2 FQGNSA. CDR3 length: 14 residues.

This clonotype was detected a few times. The CDR3 reads CASGTSGGVGTEAFF. In DNA, the CDR3 is TGTGCCAGCGGAACCTCGGGGGGGGTAGGAACTGAAGCTTTCTTT. V is TRBV7-2 and J is TRBJ1-1, with D perhaps matching TRBD1 (5 bases). CDR3 length equals 15 residues. Germline V lookup: CDR1 SGHTA, CDR2 FQGNSA. V lost 8 bases to trimming and J lost 5 bases, with 21 bases between them.

The chain recombines TRBV19 with TRBJ2-2; a possible D gene is TRBD1 (6 bases). Trimming took off 3 bases at V and 9 bases at J, with 14 bases between the two ends. Germline V gives CDR1 LNHDA, CDR2 SQIVND (reference sequence). CDR3 length: 14 residues. In DNA, the CDR3 is TGTGCCAGTAGTATCGATACAGGGTTCCGGGAGCTGTTTTTT. Its protein product is CASSIDTGFRELFF.

To note about this clonotype: A much larger clone sits a single nucleotide away, making a read error possible. V usage is TRBV10-3 and J usage is TRBJ2-7; 13 nucleotides agree with TRBD2. This CDR3 contains 16 residues. Germline loops: CDR1 ENHRY, CDR2 SYGVKD. V lost 7 bases and J lost 2; bases outside the gene matches: 8. The CDR3 DNA reads TGTGCCATCACTTGGACTAGCGGGAGTGGGGCCTACGAGCAGTACTTC. Translating gives CAITWTSGSGAYEQYF.

The chain employs TRBV20-1 and TRBJ1-4; TRBD1 agrees at 9 bases. The V and J ends lost 6 bases and 8 bases, in that order; junction bases with no gene match: 4. The CDR3 covers 12 residues. Germline-derived CDR1 and CDR2 are DFQATT and SNEGSKA (reference sequence). CDR3: CSARGQGEKLFF. The CDR3 bases are TGCAGTGCCCGAGGACAGGGGGAAAAACTGTTTTTT.

V and J are TRBV12-3 or TRBV12-4 and TRBJ1-4, with 9 bases aligning to TRBD1. CDR3 length equals 14 residues. V shed 6 bases and J 5 bases; nucleotides not matched to a gene: 4. The CDR3 loop is CASRSDRGNEKLFF. CDR3 DNA sequence: TGTGCCAGCAGGTCCGACAGGGGGAATGAAAAACTGTTTTTT.

This chain uses TRBV11-2 with TRBJ2-5, with 8 bases lining up with TRBD2. Unmatched junction bases numbered 13, after V lost 3 bases and J lost 7 bases. CDR3 length: 16 residues. Germline lookup yields CDR1 SGHAT and CDR2 FQNNGV. The CDR3 sequence: CASSLEGLGSGATQYF. CDR3 DNA: TGTGCCAGCAGCTTGGAGGGACTAGGGAGCGGCGCGACCCAGTACTTC.

Points on this clonotype: One base away lies a much larger clone, so this may be a sequencing read error. The V and J genes are TRBV15 and TRBJ1-3; TRBD1 matches 9 bases. The CDR3 length is 16 residues. Germline V gene lookup returns CDR1 LNHNV and CDR2 YYDKDF (reference sequence). The CDR3 here is CAASREQGASGNTIYF. The CDR3 DNA sequence: TGTGCCGCCAGCAGAGAACAGGGGGCGTCTGGAAACACCATATATTTT.

CDR3 amino acids: CASSFGTTEETQYF. Written as DNA, the CDR3 is TGTGCCAGCAGTTTTGGGACGACGGAAGAGACCCAGTACTTC. The chain couples TRBV12-3 or TRBV12-4 to TRBJ2-5; either TRBD1 or TRBD2 may fit D (5 bases each). The CDR3 totals 14 residues. Trimming shortened V by 3 bases and J by 3 bases, and 11 bases separated the two germline ends.

The CDR3: CATSRDLGRGGETQYF. In DNA, the CDR3 is TGTGCCACCAGCAGAGATCTGGGTAGGGGAGGGGAGACCCAGTACTTC. The J gene is TRBJ2-5, the V gene TRBV15; 7 bases line up with TRBD2. CDR1 is LNHNV and CDR2 is YYDKDF in the germline V gene (reference sequence). The CDR3 is made up of 16 amino acids. V gave up 0 bases and J gave up 5 bases; unmatched junction bases: 9. The entire variable domain, with the rest obtained from reference TRBV15 and TRBJ2-5, is as follows: DAMVIQNPRYQVTQFGKPVTLSCSQTLNHNVMYWYQQKSSQAPKLLFHYYDKDFNNEADTPDNFQSRRPNTSFCFLDIRSPGLGDTAMYLCATSRDLGRGGETQYFGPGTRLLVL.

V is TRBV15 and J is TRBJ1-4, with a tentative D call TRBD1 (5 bases). Germline CDR1 LNHNV, CDR2 YYDKDF (reference sequence). There are 14 residues in the CDR3. V lost 4 bases and J 8 bases, leaving 14 bases between the germline ends. CDR3 sequence reads: CATSMDIVSEKLFF. CDR3 sequence (DNA): TGTGCCACCAGCATGGACATTGTTAGCGAAAAACTGTTTTTT.

The chain links TRBV6-6 to TRBJ1-2; maybe TRBD1 (6 bases). In germline, CDR1 is MNHNY, CDR2 SVGAGI (reference sequence). The V gene lost 3 bases and the J gene lost 5 bases, with 7 bases spanning the gap. The CDR3 runs to 12 residues. CDR3 residues: CASSYTGYGYTF. DNA for the CDR3: TGTGCCAGCAGTTATACAGGGTATGGCTACACCTTC.

Comment on this clonotype: A much larger clone sits a single nucleotide away, making a read error possible. The CDR3 nucleotides read TGTGCCAGCGGCTTGGAGGGCGGGGCAGGGACCCAGTACTTC. This encodes CASGLEGGAGTQYF. The gene calls are TRBV7-9 and TRBJ2-5; D is possibly TRBD2 (6 bases). Germline lookup yields CDR1 SEHNR and CDR2 FQNEAQ (reference sequence). The CDR3 length is 14 residues.

This clonotype was picked up a small number of times. V gene TRBV11-2 combines with J gene TRBJ2-7; D remains unclear. The CDR3 loop spans 12 amino acids. Looked up from germline, CDR1 is SGHAT and CDR2 is FQNNGV. V lost 2 bases and J lost 3, with 5 bases in between. CDR3 in amino acids: CASSLLHYEQYF. In nucleotides, the CDR3 is TGTGCCAGCAGCTTACTCCACTACGAGCAGTACTTC.

This chain joins TRBV29-1 and TRBJ1-1, with 8 bases aligning to TRBD1. V was pared by 5 bases and J by 1 base, with 3 bases of the junction left unmatched. CDR3 size: 13 residues. Per germline, CDR1 SQVTM and CDR2 ANQGSEA. The CDR3: CSVTQGANTEAFF. The CDR3 coding sequence is TGCAGCGTTACCCAGGGGGCGAACACTGAAGCTTTCTTT.

Only a few counts were recorded for this clonotype. The rearrangement links TRBV7-9 to TRBJ2-5; a weak D match, TRBD1 (5 bases). CDR1 SEHNR and CDR2 FQNEAQ come from the germline V gene (reference sequence). Trimming cost V 5 bases and J 2 bases, with 21 bases left between them. This CDR3 contains 17 residues. CDR3 sequence (DNA): TGTGCCAGCAGCCTGGGGCCCCGCTACACAATGCAAGAGACCCAGTACTTC. The encoded protein is CASSLGPRYTMQETQYF.

The chain combines TRBV9 with TRBJ2-7; D could derive from TRBD1 or TRBD2 (5 bases each). V was shortened by 4 bases and J by 2 bases, with 13 bases between the two germline ends. Germline CDR1 and CDR2: SGDLS and YYNGEE. The length of the CDR3 is 14 residues. CDR3 DNA: TGTGCCAGCAGCCCGCTTGGGGGAACCTACGAGCAGTACTTC. Its protein is CASSPLGGTYEQYF.